A selection of T cell receptor beta chains follows, all from one sample in a study of blood T cell repertoires in COVID-19. Sequencing was performed with immunoSEQ multiplex PCR; in TCRdb, only in-frame clones are kept and a portion is missing. The sample shows 100,000 to 150,000 clones, 80% to 95% of them seen only once. The sequenced material came from peripheral blood. The receptors originated from a man over 45 with COVID-19, enrolled during active disease. CDR3s include the opening cysteine and the closing phenylalanine or tryptophan. Fields, in order: CDR3 protein, CDR3 DNA, D gene, V gene, CDR3 length, J gene, clone size. A D gene is named only where the DNA matches it firmly. The size of a clone is reported for some rows only, either as once, few or many, or as a class for expanded clones.

CASSPIRSHQPQHF	TGTGCCAGCAGCCCCATCCGGTCTCATCAGCCCCAGCATTTT	.	TRBV7-2	14	TRBJ1-5	.
CASRRGYTDTQYF	TGTGCCAGTCGTAGGGGGTACACAGATACGCAGTATTTT	.	TRBV7-2	13	TRBJ2-3	.
CASSSGLAGLTSTDTQYF	TGCGCCAGCAGCTCTGGACTAGCGGGACTAACTAGCACAGATACGCAGTATTTT	TRBD2	TRBV5-1	18	TRBJ2-3	.
CASSAEAGGPVGNEQFF	TGTGCCAGCAGCGCAGAAGCGGGAGGGCCGGTAGGCAATGAGCAGTTCTTC	TRBD2	TRBV9	17	TRBJ2-1	.
CASSIPGQGKDEQFF	TGTGCCAGCAGTATACCGGGACAGGGGAAGGATGAGCAGTTCTTC	TRBD1	TRBV28	15	TRBJ2-1	.
CASLGLAANTQYF	TGTGCCAGCCTGGGGCTAGCGGCCAATACGCAGTATTTT	TRBD2	TRBV2	13	TRBJ2-3	.
CASSEPPGWGANVLTF	TGTGCCAGCAGTGAACCGCCAGGGTGGGGGGCCAACGTCCTGACTTTC	.	TRBV6-1	16	TRBJ2-6	.
CASSLGRLNTGELFF	TGTGCCAGCAGCTTAGGCAGGCTGAACACCGGGGAGCTGTTTTTT	.	TRBV11-3	15	TRBJ2-2	.
CASSRGTGQNTEAFF	TGTGCCAGTAGTAGGGGGACAGGGCAGAACACTGAAGCTTTCTTT	TRBD1	TRBV19	15	TRBJ1-1	.
CASGANGGYTF	TGTGCCAGCGGGGCAAATGGGGGCTACACCTTC	.	TRBV12-3/TRBV12-4	11	TRBJ1-2	.
CAIRGTSAYNEQFF	TGTGCCATCAGGGGGACTAGCGCTTACAATGAGCAGTTCTTC	TRBD2	TRBV10-3	14	TRBJ2-1	few
CASSPGTGSGYTF	TGTGCCAGCAGCCCCGGGACAGGGTCTGGCTACACCTTC	TRBD1	TRBV6-5	13	TRBJ1-2	.
CASSKGQIYGYTF	TGTGCCAGCAGCAAGGGACAGATCTATGGCTACACCTTC	TRBD1	TRBV6-5	13	TRBJ1-2	.
CASSLKGGQIPYEQYF	TGTGCCAGCAGCTTAAAAGGTGGACAGATCCCCTACGAGCAGTACTTC	.	TRBV7-3	16	TRBJ2-7	.
CASRSNTGELFF	TGTGCCAGCAGAAGCAACACCGGGGAGCTGTTTTTT	.	TRBV12-3/TRBV12-4	12	TRBJ2-2	.
CATSDPENTGELFF	TGTGCCACCAGTGATCCAGAGAACACCGGGGAGCTGTTTTTT	.	TRBV24-1	14	TRBJ2-2	.
CATRPGQGNNQPQHF	TGTGCCACCCGACCAGGACAGGGGAACAATCAGCCCCAGCATTTT	TRBD1	TRBV27	15	TRBJ1-5	.
CASSLAGQGSDTQYF	TGTGCCAGCAGCTTGGCGGGACAGGGGTCAGATACGCAGTATTTT	TRBD1	TRBV5-6	15	TRBJ2-3	.
CASSRTSGTTKNIQYF	TGTGCCAGCAGCCGGACTAGCGGGACTACCAAAAACATTCAGTACTTC	TRBD2	TRBV14	16	TRBJ2-4	.
CASSRRSGGALNTEAFF	TGTGCCAGCAGCCGCAGGTCAGGGGGCGCCTTGAACACTGAAGCTTTCTTT	TRBD1	TRBV11-2	17	TRBJ1-1	.
CASSSRGRMDTQYF	TGTGCCAGCAGCTCCAGGGGGCGCATGGATACGCAGTATTTT	TRBD1	TRBV7-3	14	TRBJ2-3	.
CASSAFSEDTQYF	TGCGCCAGCAGCGCTTTCAGCGAAGATACGCAGTATTTT	.	TRBV5-1	13	TRBJ2-3	.
CASRQGYPYYEQYF	TGTGCCAGCAGACAGGGGTACCCCTACTACGAGCAGTACTTC	.	TRBV21-1	14	TRBJ2-7	.
CAIRQRELSGEQYF	TGTGCCATCAGGCAGCGGGAGCTCTCGGGGGAGCAGTACTTC	TRBD2	TRBV10-3	14	TRBJ2-7	.
CASSPGAGEETQYF	TGTGCCAGCAGTCCAGGGGCCGGGGAAGAGACCCAGTACTTC	.	TRBV7-2	14	TRBJ2-5	.
CASSQLAGGYNEQFF	TGTGCCAGCAGCCAACTAGCGGGAGGCTACAATGAGCAGTTCTTC	TRBD2	TRBV3-1/TRBV3-2	15	TRBJ2-1	.
CASSSTARGLAGDTQYF	TGTGCCAGCAGCTCGACCGCCCGGGGACTAGCAGGCGATACGCAGTATTTT	TRBD2	TRBV7-3	17	TRBJ2-3	.
CASSQSSGRADTQYF	TGTGCCAGCAGCCAGTCTAGCGGGAGGGCGGATACGCAGTATTTT	TRBD2	TRBV5-4	15	TRBJ2-3	.
CASSSIRGLNEQFF	TGTGCCAGCAGTTCTATCAGGGGGCTCAATGAGCAGTTCTTC	TRBD1	TRBV28	14	TRBJ2-1	.
CASRSRVENTEAFF	TGTGCCAGTAGAAGCAGGGTTGAGAACACTGAAGCTTTCTTT	.	TRBV19	14	TRBJ1-1	.
CASSPTGSANEKLFF	TGCGCCAGCAGCCCGACAGGGTCGGCTAATGAAAAACTGTTTTTT	TRBD1	TRBV5-1	15	TRBJ1-4	.
CASSQPGSSRGTQYF	TGTGCCAGCAGCCAACCCGGGAGTTCTAGGGGGACCCAGTACTTC	.	TRBV3-1/TRBV3-2	15	TRBJ2-5	.
CASSFRPHNQPQHF	TGTGCCAGCAGTTTCCGTCCACATAATCAGCCCCAGCATTTT	.	TRBV28	14	TRBJ1-5	.
CASSLSGDTQYF	TGTGCCAGCAGCTTATCGGGAGATACGCAGTATTTT	.	TRBV7-2	12	TRBJ2-3	.
CASTGDRKDTQYF	TGTGCCAGTACTGGGGACAGGAAAGATACGCAGTATTTT	TRBD1	TRBV19	13	TRBJ2-3	.
CASYIPERTDYTDTQYF	TGTGCCAGCTACATACCCGAGCGGACGGATTACACAGATACGCAGTATTTT	.	TRBV7-2	17	TRBJ2-3	.
CASSSTSNEQFF	TGCGCCAGCAGCTCAACTAGCAATGAGCAGTTCTTC	.	TRBV5-1	12	TRBJ2-1	.
CASSQDRGYGNTIYF	TGCGCCAGCAGCCAAGACAGGGGATACGGAAACACCATATATTTT	.	TRBV4-1	15	TRBJ1-3	once
CAISERLAGGDTQYF	TGTGCCATCAGTGAGAGACTAGCGGGAGGAGATACGCAGTATTTT	TRBD2	TRBV10-3	15	TRBJ2-3	.
CASSSFTGQNTGELFF	TGTGCCAGCAGCTCATTTACGGGACAGAACACCGGGGAGCTGTTTTTT	.	TRBV5-8	16	TRBJ2-2	.
CASSDRSGANVLTF	TGTGCCAGCAGTGATCGCTCTGGGGCCAACGTCCTGACTTTC	.	TRBV2	14	TRBJ2-6	.